This T cell receptor beta chain is from a study of control samples from healthy donors and cancer patients. In germline, CDR1 is SGHDT, CDR2 YYEEEE. Trimming took off 4 bases at V and 2 bases at J, with 10 bases between the two ends. The CDR3 loop spans 14 amino acids. This clone was seen just once. Some clones are missing from TCRdb's copy, which holds only in-frame ones; the method was immunoSEQ multiplex PCR. Counted here are around 230,000 clones, about 94% occurring once; the ten biggest clones make up about 1.6%. The chain employs TRBV5-6 and TRBJ1-3, with D possibly matching TRBD1 (6 bases). Material: blood. The receptor was isolated from a man aged 50-59 years in good health. CDR3 region: CASSQGQPGNTIYF. Here the CDR3 DNA reads TGTGCCAGCAGCCAAGGACAGCCTGGAAACACCATATATTTT.